What follows are 3 T cell receptor beta chains derived from one specimen sequenced in a study of metastatic and nonmetastatic thyroid tumors. All patients reached thyroid surgery having received no treatment beforehand. MiXCR reprocessed the PCR reads for TCRdb. Among around 14,000 clones listed, 25% to 30% were seen once. What was sequenced was tumor tissue. The receptors shown here come from a female donor with papillary thyroid cancer or a benign thyroid nodule (not recorded which). Some clones in this sample may be carry-over from other donors' samples.

With regard to this clone: Possible read error: a much larger clone is one base away. This rearrangement joins TRBV6-5 to TRBJ2-6, with 7 bases lining up with TRBD1. CDR3 length: 18 amino acids. Germline assignment: CDR1 MNHEY and CDR2 SVGAGI. CDR3 in DNA: TGTGCCAGCCGGAATGACAGGGCCTACACCTCTGGGTCCAACGTCCTGACTTTC. This encodes CASRNDRAYTSGSNVLTF.

The gene calls are TRBV20-1 and TRBJ2-3, with a tentative D call TRBD2 (7 bases). The V gene lost 1 base and the J gene lost 7 bases, with 21 bases spanning the gap. This CDR3 comprises 16 residues. The germline CDR1 and CDR2 sequences are DFQATT and SNEGSKA (reference sequence). The CDR3 loop reads CSARGGRGGSGYTQYF. CDR3 nucleotide sequence: TGCAGTGCTAGAGGAGGTCGCGGGGGCAGCGGATATACGCAGTATTTT.

This chain uses TRBV7-9 with TRBJ2-2; D might be TRBD1 (6 bases). Germline CDR1 and CDR2: SEHNR and FQNEAQ (reference sequence). Trimming stripped 6 bases from V and 2 bases from J, with 13 bases between. CDR3 length equals 15 residues. CDR3 in DNA: TGTGCCAGCAGACCCTGGACAGCTAACACCGGGGAGCTGTTTTTT. It specifies CASRPWTANTGELFF.